This entry lists 7 T cell receptor beta chains sequenced from one sample in a study of T cells after yellow fever vaccination. TCRdb recomputed calls from the 5' RACE reads with MiXCR, one row per CDR3 protein. Among approximately 32,000 distinct CDR3 sequences listed, 4% to 4.5% were seen once. The sample consisted of CD8+ T cells sorted from PBMCs, taken 5 days after the yellow fever booster vaccination. The receptors derive from a man aged 25-45 years who received the YFV17D yellow fever vaccine.

This clonotype was recorded many times. The V and J genes are TRBV18 and TRBJ2-7, with 7 bases identical to TRBD2. The CDR3 is 16 amino acids. In germline, CDR1 is KGHSH, CDR2 LQKENI. The V segment lost 3 bases and the J segment 0 bases; nucleotides outside the gene matches: 8. The CDR3 reads CASSPSRGGSSYEQYF. The CDR3 DNA sequence: TGTGCCAGCTCACCGAGTAGGGGCGGGAGCTCCTACGAGCAGTACTTC.

The sample holds many counts of this clonotype. V gene TRBV7-6 combines with J gene TRBJ2-7; 8 nucleotides agree with TRBD1. This CDR3 is 15 amino acids long. The junction had 7 bases not matched to a gene; V was cut back by 1 base and J by 5 bases. Per germline, CDR1 SGHVS and CDR2 FNYEAQ. CDR3 bases: TGTGCCAGCAGCTTAGAAAGGGACAGGTTCCACGAGCAGTACTTC. Translating gives CASSLERDRFHEQYF.

In this sample, this clonotype turned up many times. The chain is built from TRBV16 and TRBJ1-6; possibly TRBD1 for D (6 bases). This CDR3 is built from 13 residues. CDR1 is KGHSY and CDR2 is FQNENV in the germline V gene. V was cut by 4 bases and J by 8 bases, with 9 bases left in between. CDR3 bases: TGTGCCAGCAGCCCAGGGGCCTATTCACCCCTCCACTTT. Translating it yields CASSPGAYSPLHF.

Ten or more counts support this clonotype. The genes are TRBV19 and TRBJ2-3; a possible D gene is TRBD2 (6 bases). The CDR3 has 14 residues. Germline values: CDR1 LNHDA, CDR2 SQIVND (reference sequence). Trimming removed 6 bases from V and 9 bases from J, with 19 bases in between. CDR3 loop: CASRTHPGTETQYF. In DNA, the CDR3 is TGTGCCAGTAGAACCCACCCCGGGACTGAAACGCAGTATTTT.

This clonotype was found many times. This chain uses TRBV27 with TRBJ2-3, with D perhaps TRBD2 (5 bases). Germline CDR1 and CDR2: MNHEY and SMNVEV (reference sequence). This CDR3 contains 14 residues. Deletions cut 7 bases from V and 0 bases from J, with 11 bases between. CDR3 protein: CASTPPGSTDTQYF. CDR3 DNA sequence: TGTGCCAGCACTCCCCCGGGGAGCACAGATACGCAGTATTTT.

This clonotype has only a few counts. This chain joins TRBV28 and TRBJ2-1; D unresolved. V was pared by 5 bases and J by 8 bases, with 19 bases between. The CDR3 is 15 amino acids. Germline CDR1 MDHEN, CDR2 SYDVKM. The CDR3 nucleotides are TGTGCCAGCAGTCCACGACTCGACCCCCTCCATGAGCAGTTCTTC. It specifies CASSPRLDPLHEQFF.

This clonotype was detected ten times or more. The V call is TRBV5-6, the J call TRBJ2-7; maybe TRBD1 (5 bases). The CDR3 sequence is 14 residues long. V lost 0 bases and J lost 2, with 9 bases in between. Germline CDR1 is SGHDT and CDR2 is YYEEEE. In DNA form, the CDR3 reads TGTGCCAGCAGCTTGGGGCAGGGCCCCTACGAGCAGTACTTC. As protein: CASSLGQGPYEQYF.